A single sample gave rise to the 13 T cell receptor beta chains below, sequenced in a study of blood T cell repertoires in COVID-19. Repertoires were generated with immunoSEQ multiplex PCR, while TCRdb's copy carries only in-frame clones and drops some. This table holds tens of thousands of clones, about nine tenths found once. The specimen sequenced was peripheral blood. The receptors stem from a human donor in a cohort sampled during active COVID-19.

V is TRBV7-2 and J is TRBJ2-4, with D possibly TRBD2 on 6 matching bases. The V gene's germline CDR1 is SGHTA and CDR2 FQGNSA. Deletions cut 4 bases from V and 3 bases from J, with 16 bases between. The CDR3 runs 16 residues. CDR3 residues: CASSSLAGYGKNIQYF. CDR3 DNA: TGTGCCAGCAGCTCCCTCGCGGGGTATGGCAAAAACATTCAGTACTTC.

This chain uses TRBV10-3 with TRBJ1-6; the match to TRBD1 covers 8 bases. This CDR3 has 14 residues. Trimming took 10 bases from V and 5 from J; bases not matched to a gene: 7. CDR1 ENHRY and CDR2 SYGVKD come from the germline V gene. CDR3 protein: CATFQGADNSPLHF. CDR3 DNA sequence: TGTGCCACCTTTCAGGGGGCTGATAATTCACCCCTCCACTTT.

The rearrangement joins TRBV5-1 to TRBJ1-2; D is unresolved. Germline-derived CDR1 and CDR2 are SGHRS and YFSETQ. The germline V and J ends were trimmed by 0 bases and 6 bases, with 12 bases remaining between them. CDR3 length: 14 residues. CDR3 in DNA: TGCGCCAGCAGCTTGGGCGGGTCGGGCCATGGCTACACCTTC. This sequence encodes CASSLGGSGHGYTF. Variable domain in full (rest from reference TRBV5-1 and TRBJ1-2): KAGVTQTPRYLIKTRGQQVTLSCSPISGHRSVSWYQQTPGQGLQFLFEYFSETQRNKGNFPGRFSGRQFSNSRSEMNVSTLELGDSALYLCASSLGGSGHGYTFGSGTRLTVV.

CDR3 DNA sequence: TGTGCCAGCAGTGAGACAGGGCATAGCTCCTACGAGCAGTACTTC. It specifies CASSETGHSSYEQYF. The chain is built from TRBV28 and TRBJ2-7, with TRBD1 identical over 7 bases. The germline gives CDR1 MDHEN, CDR2 SYDVKM. This CDR3 comprises 15 residues. V lost 5 bases, J lost 0 bases, and 7 bases stayed unmatched.

The rearrangement joins TRBV5-4 to TRBJ2-7, with 8 bases fitting TRBD1. Trimming removed 4 bases from V and 3 bases from J; junction bases left unmatched: 6. Germline CDR1 is SGHNT and CDR2 is YYREEE (reference sequence). This CDR3 is built from 14 residues. CDR3 in DNA: TGTGCCAGCAGCCCAGGGGGCGACCGCTACGAGCAGTACTTC. Its protein is CASSPGGDRYEQYF.

V is TRBV11-2 and J is TRBJ2-3; TRBD2 agrees at 10 bases. V shed 5 bases and J 2 bases; nucleotides not matched to a gene: 7. The CDR3 contains 16 residues. Germline assignment: CDR1 SGHAT and CDR2 FQNNGV. As DNA, the CDR3 is TGTGCCAGCAGCCAAGCCCTAGCGGGGGTCACAGATACGCAGTATTTT. Protein: CASSQALAGVTDTQYF. The complete variable domain, with remaining parts taken from reference TRBV11-2 and TRBJ2-3, reads EAGVAQSPRYKIIEKRQSVAFWCNPISGHATLYWYQQILGQGPKLLIQFQNNGVVDDSQLPKDRFSAERLKGVDSTLKIQPAKLEDSAVYLCASSQALAGVTDTQYFGPGTRLTVL.

V is TRBV6-5 and J is TRBJ2-1, with a possible D match to TRBD2 (5 bases). V gave up 5 bases and J gave up 8 bases, with 19 bases separating them. CDR3 length equals 15 residues. Per germline, CDR1 MNHEY and CDR2 SVGAGI. This CDR3 is CASSTGNGAVDEQFF. The CDR3, as DNA: TGTGCCAGCAGTACGGGGAACGGTGCAGTCGATGAGCAGTTCTTC.

This sequence joins TRBV7-2 and TRBJ1-1; D is perhaps TRBD1 (5 bases). V was trimmed by 0 bases and J by 1 base, leaving 6 bases between them. CDR1 is SGHTA and CDR2 is FQGNSA in the germline V gene. The length of the CDR3 is 14 residues. CDR3 in DNA: TGTGCCAGCAGCTTAGCGGGGCCGAACACTGAAGCTTTCTTT. It codes for CASSLAGPNTEAFF.

The CDR3 is CASSEEWRGGLSKNIQYF. The CDR3 region has the DNA TGTGCCAGCAGTGAAGAGTGGCGGGGAGGGCTAAGCAAAAACATTCAGTACTTC. The chain uses TRBV2 and TRBJ2-4; 7 bases align to TRBD2. V lost 1 base to trimming and J lost 3 bases; unmatched junction nucleotides: 12. This CDR3 contains 18 residues. CDR1 is SNHLY and CDR2 is FYNNEI in the germline V gene.

The count of this clone is one. The chain joins TRBV5-4 to TRBJ2-1; TRBD2 is a possible D gene (6 bases). Germline V CDR1 and CDR2: SGHNT, YYREEE (reference sequence). Between the trimmed V and J ends, which lost 4 bases and 2 bases, there was a span of 10 bases. CDR3 size: 14 residues. CDR3: CASSHGRTYNEQFF. Here the CDR3 DNA reads TGTGCCAGCAGCCACGGGAGAACCTACAATGAGCAGTTCTTC.

The chain combines TRBV29-1 with TRBJ1-2; no clear D. This CDR3 is 12 amino acids long. Germline CDR1 is SQVTM and CDR2 is ANQGSEA. Trimming pared 3 bases from V and 4 bases from J, leaving 9 bases between. The CDR3 here is CSVDSGVYGYTF. In DNA form, the CDR3 reads TGCAGCGTTGACTCCGGGGTCTATGGCTACACCTTC. Full variable domain (rest looked up from reference TRBV29-1 and TRBJ1-2): SAVISQKPSRDICQRGTSLTIQCQVDSQVTMMFWYRQQPGQSLTLIATANQGSEATYESGFVIDKFPISRPNLTFSTLTVSNMSPEDSSIYLCSVDSGVYGYTFGSGTRLTVV.

The chain uses TRBV6-5 and TRBJ2-1; 8 positions match TRBD2. The J segment lost 0 bases and the V segment lost 1 base, leaving 2 bases of the junction unmatched. The CDR3 contains 16 residues. Germline V gene lookup returns CDR1 MNHEY and CDR2 SVGAGI. The CDR3 here is CASSYLTSGSYNEQFF. CDR3 DNA sequence: TGTGCCAGCAGTTACTTAACTAGCGGCTCCTACAATGAGCAGTTCTTC.

The chain employs TRBV19 and TRBJ1-4, with D uncertain. This CDR3 contains 16 residues. Trimming stripped 3 bases from V and 0 bases from J, with 11 bases between. From germline, CDR1 is LNHDA and CDR2 SQIVND (reference sequence). The CDR3 spells CASSMSKEATNEKLFF. CDR3 coding DNA: TGTGCCAGTAGTATGAGTAAGGAGGCAACTAATGAAAAACTGTTTTTT.